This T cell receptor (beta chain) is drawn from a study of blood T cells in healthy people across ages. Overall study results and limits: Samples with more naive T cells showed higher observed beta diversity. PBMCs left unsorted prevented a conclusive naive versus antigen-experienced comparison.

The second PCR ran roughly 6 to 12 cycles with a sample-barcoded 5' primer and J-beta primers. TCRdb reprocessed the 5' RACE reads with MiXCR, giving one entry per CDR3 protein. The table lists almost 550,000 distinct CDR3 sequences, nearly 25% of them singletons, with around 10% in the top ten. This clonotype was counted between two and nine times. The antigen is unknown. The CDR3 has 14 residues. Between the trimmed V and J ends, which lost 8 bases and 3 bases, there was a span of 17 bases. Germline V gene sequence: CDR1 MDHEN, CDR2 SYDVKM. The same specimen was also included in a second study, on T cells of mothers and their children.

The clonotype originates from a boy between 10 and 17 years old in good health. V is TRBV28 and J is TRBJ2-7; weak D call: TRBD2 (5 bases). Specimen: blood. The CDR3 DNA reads TGTGCCAGCGGGAAGGGAGTGCCGGTCTACGAGCAGTACTTC. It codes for CASGKGVPVYEQYF.